This T cell receptor (beta chain) is drawn from a study of T cell responses to AZD1222 COVID-19 vaccine. Findings of the study overall: Increases in Spike-specific TCR breadth and depth were seen after two AZD1222 doses. The span of vaccine-associated CD4 TCRs extended across spike, with dominance at 160-218 and 743-854.

Measured with immunoSEQ multiplex PCR; TCRdb has only the in-frame clones, and not every one. The sample has about 100,000 clones; approximately 87% are singletons. Concerning this clone itself: Its antigen is unidentified.

The CDR3 has 12 amino acids. Looked up from germline, CDR1 is SGHRS and CDR2 is YFSETQ. V gave up 4 bases and J gave up 5 bases, with 10 bases separating them. Sample: peripheral blood, taken on day 0 of AZD1222 vaccination. The clonotype comes from an adult in good health. This chain uses TRBV5-1 with TRBJ2-7; no clear D gene. The CDR3 reads CASSLRSDEQYF. Written as DNA, the CDR3 is TGCGCCAGCAGCCTAAGGTCGGACGAGCAGTACTTC.